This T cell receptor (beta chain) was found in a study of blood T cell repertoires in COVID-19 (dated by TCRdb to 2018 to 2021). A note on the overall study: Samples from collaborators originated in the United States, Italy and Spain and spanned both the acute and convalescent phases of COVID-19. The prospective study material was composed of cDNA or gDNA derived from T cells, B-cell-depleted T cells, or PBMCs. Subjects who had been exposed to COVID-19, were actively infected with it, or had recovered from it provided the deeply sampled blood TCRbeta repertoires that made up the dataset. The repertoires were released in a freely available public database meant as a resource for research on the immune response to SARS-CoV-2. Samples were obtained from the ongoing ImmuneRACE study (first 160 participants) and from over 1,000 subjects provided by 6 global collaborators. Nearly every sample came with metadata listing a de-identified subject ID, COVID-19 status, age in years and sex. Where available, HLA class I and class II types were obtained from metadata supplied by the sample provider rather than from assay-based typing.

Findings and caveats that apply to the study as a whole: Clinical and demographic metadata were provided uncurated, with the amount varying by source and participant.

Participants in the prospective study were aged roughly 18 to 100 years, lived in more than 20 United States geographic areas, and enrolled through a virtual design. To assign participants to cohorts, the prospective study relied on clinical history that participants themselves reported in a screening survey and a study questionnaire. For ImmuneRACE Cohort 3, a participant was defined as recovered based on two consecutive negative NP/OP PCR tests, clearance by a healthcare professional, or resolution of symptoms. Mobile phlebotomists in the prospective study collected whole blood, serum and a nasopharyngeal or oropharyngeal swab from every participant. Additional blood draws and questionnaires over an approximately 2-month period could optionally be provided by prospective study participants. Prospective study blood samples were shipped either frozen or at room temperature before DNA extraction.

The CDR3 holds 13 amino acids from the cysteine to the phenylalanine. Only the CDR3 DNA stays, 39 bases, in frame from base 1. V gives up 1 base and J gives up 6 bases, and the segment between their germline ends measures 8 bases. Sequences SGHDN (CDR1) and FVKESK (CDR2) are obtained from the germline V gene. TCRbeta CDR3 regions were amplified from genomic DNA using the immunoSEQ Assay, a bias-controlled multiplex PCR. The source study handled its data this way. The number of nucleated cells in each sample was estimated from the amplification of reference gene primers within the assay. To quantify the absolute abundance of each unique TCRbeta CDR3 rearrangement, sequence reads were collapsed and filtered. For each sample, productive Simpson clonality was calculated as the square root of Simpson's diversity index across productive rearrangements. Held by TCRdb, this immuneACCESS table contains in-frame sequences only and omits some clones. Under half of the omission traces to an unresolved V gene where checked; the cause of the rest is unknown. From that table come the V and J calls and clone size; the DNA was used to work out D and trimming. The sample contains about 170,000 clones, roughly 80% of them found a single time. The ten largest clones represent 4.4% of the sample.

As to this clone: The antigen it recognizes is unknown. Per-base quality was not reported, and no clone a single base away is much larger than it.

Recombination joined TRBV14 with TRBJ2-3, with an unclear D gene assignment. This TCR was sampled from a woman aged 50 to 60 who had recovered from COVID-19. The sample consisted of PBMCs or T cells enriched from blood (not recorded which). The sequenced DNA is TGTGCCAGCAGCCAAGTCCTTTTCGATACGCAGTATTTT. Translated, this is CASSQVLFDTQYF.